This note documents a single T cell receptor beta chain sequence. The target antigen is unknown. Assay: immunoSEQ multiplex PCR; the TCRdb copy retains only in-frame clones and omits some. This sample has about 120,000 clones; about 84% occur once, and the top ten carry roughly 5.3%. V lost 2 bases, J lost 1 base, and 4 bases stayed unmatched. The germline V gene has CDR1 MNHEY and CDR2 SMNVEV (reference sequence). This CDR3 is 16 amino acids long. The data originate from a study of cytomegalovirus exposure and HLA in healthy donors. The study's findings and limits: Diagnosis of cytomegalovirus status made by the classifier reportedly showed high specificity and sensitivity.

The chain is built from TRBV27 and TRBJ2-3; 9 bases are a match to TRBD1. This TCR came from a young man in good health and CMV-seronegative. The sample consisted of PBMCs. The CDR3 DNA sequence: TGTGCCAGCAGTTTACCTAGGGACAGGGGCACAGATACGCAGTATTTT. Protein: CASSLPRDRGTDTQYF.